The 16 T cell receptor beta chains below all came from one sample that was sequenced in a study of T cell changes during pregnancy in multiple sclerosis (dated by TCRdb to about 2019). Library construction relied on the immunoSEQ multiplex PCR assay. TCRdb's version of the immuneACCESS table is confined to in-frame rearrangements and falls short of the full clone set. An unresolved V gene accounts for under half of the shortfall where checked; the remainder is of unknown origin. A total of approximately 30,000 clones appear in this sample, roughly 91% of them only once. The ten largest clones capture approximately 8.4% of the sample. The sample consisted of CD8+ T cells from peripheral blood mononuclear cells, taken before pregnancy. The origin of the receptors is a female donor with multiple sclerosis, enrolled in a pregnancy study.

The chain combines TRBV7-9 with TRBJ2-5, with a weak D call TRBD1 (6 bases). The CDR3 length is 14 residues. The V end was cut by 1 base, the J end by 5 bases, with 11 bases between. Per germline, CDR1 SEHNR and CDR2 FQNEAQ (reference sequence). The CDR3 nucleotides read TGTGCCAGCAGCTTAGTCACAGACAGGGAGACCCAGTACTTC. Translation: CASSLVTDRETQYF.

The CDR3 sequence is CASSYDRTGVNYGYTF. The CDR3 nucleotides are TGTGCCAGCAGTTACGATAGGACAGGGGTTAACTATGGCTACACCTTC. The chain employs TRBV6-5 and TRBJ1-2; 9 nucleotides line up with TRBD1. The CDR3 is 16 amino acids. The germline V gene has CDR1 MNHEY and CDR2 SVGAGI. The ends lost 2 bases at V and 1 base at J; junction bases unmatched: 5.

This clone was detected a few times. This rearrangement joins TRBV13 to TRBJ1-2, with 8 bases aligning to TRBD1. Germline V gene data show CDR1 as PRHDT and CDR2 as FYEKMQ (reference sequence). The length of the CDR3 is 12 residues. Losses at the gene ends were 5 bases for V and 7 bases for J; bases not matched to a gene: 3. CDR3 sequence: CASSAQGAGYTF. The CDR3 bases are TGTGCCAGCAGCGCTCAGGGGGCTGGCTACACCTTC.

The chain joins TRBV6-4 to TRBJ2-3, with 9 bases aligning to TRBD2. Germline CDR1 MRHNA, CDR2 SNTAGT. The length of the CDR3 is 17 residues. V shed 0 bases, J shed 6 bases, and the junction held 10 bases outside the gene matches. DNA for the CDR3: TGTGCCAGCAGTGACTCGATCGCGGGGGGGCCCGGGGATACGCAGTATTTT. This codes for CASSDSIAGGPGDTQYF.

The rearrangement uses TRBV4-3 and TRBJ1-4; perhaps TRBD1 as D (5 bases). Germline V gene lookup returns CDR1 LGHNA and CDR2 YSLEER. Trimming took 2 bases from V and 1 from J, leaving 17 bases between them. This CDR3 has 18 residues. CDR3 sequence reads: CASSQWEERGLTNEKLFF. In DNA form, the CDR3 reads TGCGCCAGCAGCCAATGGGAAGAAAGGGGCCTAACTAATGAAAAACTGTTTTTT.

V usage is TRBV4-1 and J usage is TRBJ1-2; TRBD1 is a possible D gene (6 bases). The V gene's germline CDR1 is MGHRA and CDR2 YSYEKL. The germline V and J ends were trimmed by 3 bases and 0 bases, with 11 bases remaining between them. The CDR3 runs 15 residues. CDR3 protein: CASSQDSAANYGYTF. The CDR3 bases are TGCGCCAGCAGCCAGGACAGCGCAGCTAACTATGGCTACACCTTC.

The chain joins TRBV5-4 to TRBJ2-3; D might be TRBD2 (6 bases). The CDR3 is 14 amino acids. Germline CDR1 is SGHNT and CDR2 is YYREEE (reference sequence). V was trimmed by 4 bases and J by 6 bases, leaving 15 bases between them. CDR3 nucleotide sequence: TGTGCCAGCAGCCACCCCGGCGGGGCGGATACGCAGTATTTT. This codes for CASSHPGGADTQYF.

The CDR3 DNA sequence: TGTGCCTGGAGCGGAGGATACGAGCAGTACTTC. Amino acids: CAWSGGYEQYF. This chain joins TRBV30 and TRBJ2-7; TRBD2 is a possible D gene (5 bases). CDR1 and CDR2 (germline): GTSNPN, SVGIG (reference sequence). Deletions cut 3 bases from V and 4 bases from J, with 7 bases between. CDR3 length: 11 amino acids. Together with reference TRBV30 and TRBJ2-7, the CDR3 gives the full variable domain: SQTIHQWPATLVQPVGSPLSLECTVEGTSNPNLYWYRQAAGRGLQLLFYSVGIGQISSEVPQNLSASRPQDRQFILSSKKLLLSDSGFYLCAWSGGYEQYFGPGTRLTVT.

The J gene is TRBJ2-1, the V gene TRBV10-3, with 7 bases that match TRBD1. Trimming removed 2 bases from V and 2 bases from J; junction bases left unmatched: 3. Germline assignment: CDR1 ENHRY and CDR2 SYGVKD. This CDR3 region has 15 residues. This chain's CDR3 is CAISERQGAYNEQFF. DNA for the CDR3: TGTGCCATCAGTGAGAGGCAGGGGGCCTACAATGAGCAGTTCTTC.

This chain links TRBV7-8 with TRBJ1-2, with 9 nucleotides matching TRBD1. This CDR3 contains 15 residues. With V trimmed by 3 bases and J by 3 bases, 5 bases remained unmatched. Looked up from germline, CDR1 is SGHVS and CDR2 is FQNEAQ. CDR3 residues: CASSFTGGEDYGYTF. Here the CDR3 DNA reads TGTGCCAGCAGCTTTACAGGGGGCGAAGACTATGGCTACACCTTC.

J is TRBJ2-2 and V is TRBV4-3, with D possibly being TRBD1 (7 bases). V lost 0 bases and J lost 7, with 18 bases in between. This CDR3 comprises 17 residues. Germline assignment: CDR1 LGHNA and CDR2 YSLEER. In DNA, the CDR3 is TGCGCCAGCAGCCAAGATTTGGAGGGGGCTGGGCACGGGGAGCTGTTTTTT. This translates into CASSQDLEGAGHGELFF.

The chain carries TRBV10-2 and TRBJ1-5, with D unclear. CDR3 length equals 12 residues. Trimming removed 4 bases from V and 9 bases from J, with 10 bases in between. The V gene's germline CDR1 is WSHSY and CDR2 SAAADI. The CDR3 DNA reads as TGCGCCAGCAGTGTTGGCCCTCGGCCCCAGCATTTT. Its protein is CASSVGPRPQHF.

This CDR3 reads CASSKLPQGDTGELFF. DNA for the CDR3: TGCGCCAGCAGCAAGCTTCCACAGGGAGACACCGGGGAGCTGTTTTTT. The genes are TRBV5-1 and TRBJ2-2; a possible D gene is TRBD1 (6 bases). Trimming took 4 bases from V and 3 from J, leaving 16 bases between them. CDR1 SGHRS and CDR2 YFSETQ come from the germline V gene. The CDR3 sequence is 16 residues long.

This clone was detected once. The rearrangement uses TRBV2 and TRBJ1-1; 8 bases line up with TRBD1. CDR3 length equals 15 residues. The germline CDR1 and CDR2 sequences are SNHLY and FYNNEI. Trimming removed 2 bases from V and 0 bases from J; junction bases left unmatched: 2. This CDR3 reads CASSERGQVNTEAFF. In DNA, the CDR3 is TGTGCCAGCAGTGAAAGGGGACAGGTGAACACTGAAGCTTTCTTT.

The chain couples TRBV6-4 to TRBJ2-1; TRBD2 aligns across 10 bases. Germline CDR1 and CDR2: MRHNA and SNTAGT. The ends lost 2 bases at V and 9 bases at J; junction bases unmatched: 7. The CDR3 sequence is 15 residues long. CDR3 region: CASSDKAGGRGEQFF. DNA of the CDR3: TGTGCCAGCAGTGACAAAGCGGGGGGGCGAGGTGAGCAGTTCTTC.

This sequence joins TRBV7-6 and TRBJ2-7; TRBD1 agrees at 8 bases. The CDR3 consists of 15 residues. CDR1 SGHVS and CDR2 FNYEAQ come from the germline V gene. J was trimmed by 4 bases and V by 0 bases; bases with no gene match: 5. The CDR3 reads CASSLAQGARYEQYF. CDR3 DNA: TGTGCCAGCAGCTTAGCGCAGGGGGCGCGATACGAGCAGTACTTC.